This entry is about one T cell receptor (beta chain). The antigen is unknown. The PCR was carried out with 60 Vbeta primers and 13 Jbeta primers. This table comes from immunoSEQ multiplex PCR, and its TCRdb copy is limited to in-frame clones, with some not included. The data hold approximately 200,000 clones, with approximately 80% observed a single time. This sample stems from a study of cytomegalovirus exposure and HLA in healthy donors. Turning to the study itself: Inside one of the first data releases sat 85 million or so unique TCRs taken from HLA-typed donors. General study findings and limits: In a later analysis, CMV-associated beta chains were mostly HLA-associated, it appeared.

The sequenced material came from PBMCs. The TCR sequence derives from a girl aged 2-10 years in good health and CMV-seronegative.

CDR3 sequence (DNA): TGCAGCGATGACCAGGGAGGCTATGGCTACACCTTC. This sequence encodes CSDDQGGYGYTF. J is TRBJ1-2 and V is TRBV29-1; D possibly corresponds to TRBD1 (5 bases). V was shortened by 7 bases and J by 4 bases, with 13 bases between the two germline ends. Germline assignment: CDR1 SQVTM and CDR2 ANQGSEA. The CDR3 length is 12 residues.